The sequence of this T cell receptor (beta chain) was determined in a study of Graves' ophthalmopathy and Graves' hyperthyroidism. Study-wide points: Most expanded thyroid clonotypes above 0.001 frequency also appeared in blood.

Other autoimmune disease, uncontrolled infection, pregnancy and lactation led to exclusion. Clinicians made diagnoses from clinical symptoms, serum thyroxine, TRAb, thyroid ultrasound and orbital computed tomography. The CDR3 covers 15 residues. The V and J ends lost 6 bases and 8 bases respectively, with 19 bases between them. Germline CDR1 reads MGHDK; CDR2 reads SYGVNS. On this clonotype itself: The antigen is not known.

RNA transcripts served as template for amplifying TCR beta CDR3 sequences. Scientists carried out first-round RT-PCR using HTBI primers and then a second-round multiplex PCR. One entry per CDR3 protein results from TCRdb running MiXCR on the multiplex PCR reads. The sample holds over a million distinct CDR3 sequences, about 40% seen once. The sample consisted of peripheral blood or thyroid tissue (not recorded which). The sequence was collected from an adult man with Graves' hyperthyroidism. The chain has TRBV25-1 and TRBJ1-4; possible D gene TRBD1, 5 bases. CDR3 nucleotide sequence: TGTGCCAGCAGCGCGGGACCGAGGATGGAAGAAAAACTGTTTTTT. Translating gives CASSAGPRMEEKLFF.